This T cell receptor (beta chain) emerged from a study of control samples from healthy donors and cancer patients. This CDR3 comprises 14 residues. The V gene's germline CDR1 is MNHEY and CDR2 SVGEGT. V dropped 2 bases and J dropped 3 bases, with 8 bases sitting between them. Clones were read by immunoSEQ multiplex PCR, and TCRdb kept only the in-frame ones, dropping some. The sample lists about 130,000 clones, 85% to 95% occurring once. Specimen: PBMCs. This chain links TRBV6-2 or TRBV6-3 with TRBJ1-5, with D possibly matching TRBD1 (6 bases). The TCR sequence derives from a man in his fifties or sixties with head and neck cancer. The CDR3 DNA reads TGTGCCAGCAGTTACGGACAGATCAATCAGCCCCAGCATTTT. Its protein product is CASSYGQINQPQHF.